The 22 T cell receptor beta chains reported below all come from one sample, sequenced in a study of control samples from healthy donors and cancer patients. Using immunoSEQ multiplex PCR, the repertoire was profiled, and TCRdb retains in-frame clones only, with some absent. The sample yields around 190,000 clones, around 94% seen once. The sequenced sample consisted of blood. These receptors all stem from a young man in good health.

The CDR3 loop is CASSNRGGNTIYF. CDR3 bases: TGTGCCAGCTCCAACAGGGGAGGAAACACCATATATTTT. The chain carries TRBV6-6 and TRBJ1-3, with TRBD1 matching over 7 bases. The junction had 5 bases not matched to a gene; V was cut back by 8 bases and J by 4 bases. The CDR3 runs 13 residues. Per the germline V gene, CDR1 is MNHNY and CDR2 is SVGAGI (reference sequence).

This rearrangement joins TRBV28 to TRBJ2-7; D gene ambiguous. Germline V CDR1 and CDR2: MDHEN, SYDVKM. This CDR3 has 13 residues. The V end was cut by 8 bases, the J end by 3 bases, with 14 bases between. The CDR3 DNA reads TGTGCCAGCTCCTCCCCACTGGACTACGAGCAGTACTTC. Translation: CASSSPLDYEQYF.

The rearrangement uses TRBV5-1 and TRBJ1-4; D is undetermined. Per germline, CDR1 SGHRS and CDR2 YFSETQ. V lost 4 bases, J lost 14 bases, and 18 bases lay in between. There are 13 residues in the CDR3. CDR3 sequence reads: CASSPSGETNLFF. Written as DNA, the CDR3 is TGCGCCAGCAGCCCCTCTGGGGAGACAAATCTGTTTTTT.

The rearrangement links TRBV2 to TRBJ2-7, with 9 bases aligning to TRBD2. Germline lookup yields CDR1 SNHLY and CDR2 FYNNEI. J lost 6 bases, V lost 6 bases, and 9 bases had no gene match. This CDR3 comprises 14 residues. CDR3 sequence reads: CASRGREGAGEQYF. The DNA of the CDR3 is TGTGCCAGCAGGGGGCGGGAGGGGGCGGGCGAGCAGTACTTC.

This chain connects TRBV2 to TRBJ2-1; TRBD2 matches 9 bases. J gave up 6 bases and V 4 bases, and 10 bases lay outside the gene matches. This CDR3 has 16 amino acids. Germline assignment: CDR1 SNHLY and CDR2 FYNNEI. CDR3 protein: CASSGLQRGAVNEQFF. The DNA for the CDR3 is TGTGCCAGCAGTGGTCTGCAGCGGGGGGCAGTCAATGAGCAGTTCTTC.

The chain couples TRBV27 to TRBJ2-7; unclear D gene. Per germline, CDR1 MNHEY and CDR2 SMNVEV (reference sequence). The CDR3 sequence is 14 residues long. V was clipped by 1 base and J by 2 bases, with 9 bases between them. The CDR3, as DNA: TGTGCCAGCAGTTTATTTGCGCCTCCCTACGAGCAGTACTTC. Amino acids: CASSLFAPPYEQYF.

The rearrangement uses TRBV5-1 and TRBJ1-1; D might be TRBD1 (6 bases). Germline-derived CDR1 and CDR2 are SGHRS and YFSETQ. The V end was cut by 0 bases, the J end by 4 bases, with 7 bases between. The CDR3 is made up of 13 amino acids. CDR3 residues: CASSLEGGTEAFF. The CDR3 nucleotides are TGCGCCAGCAGCTTGGAAGGGGGCACTGAAGCTTTCTTT.

This sequence joins TRBV28 and TRBJ2-1; 12 nucleotides line up with TRBD2. The germline V gene encodes CDR1 MDHEN and CDR2 SYDVKM. The CDR3 sequence is 16 residues long. V shed 6 bases and J 4 bases; nucleotides not matched to a gene: 7. The CDR3 bases are TGTGCCAGCAGCGAACTAGCGGGAGGCCTTTACAATGAGCAGTTCTTC. It encodes CASSELAGGLYNEQFF.

On this clone: The identical CDR3 is also encoded by other nucleotide sequences in the sample. The chain carries TRBV27 and TRBJ1-5, with D maybe TRBD1 (5 bases). V lost 6 bases to trimming and J lost 1 base, with 7 bases between them. This CDR3 has 13 amino acids. CDR1 and CDR2 from the germline V gene are MNHEY and SMNVEV (reference sequence). CDR3 sequence reads: CASSRGSNQPQHF. In nucleotides, the CDR3 is TGTGCCAGCAGCCGGGGCAGCAATCAGCCCCAGCATTTT.

CDR3 sequence (DNA): TGTGCCAGCAGTGAGGCAGGGGCTAACTATGGCTACACCTTC. Protein sequence: CASSEAGANYGYTF. The V and J genes are TRBV2 and TRBJ1-2; D might be TRBD1 (6 bases). CDR1 and CDR2 (germline): SNHLY, FYNNEI. CDR3 size: 14 residues. V was shortened by 3 bases and J by 0 bases, with 8 bases between the two germline ends.

This sequence joins TRBV15 and TRBJ2-3; D may be TRBD1 or TRBD2 (5 bases each). The CDR3 is made up of 16 amino acids. The germline V and J ends were trimmed by 5 bases and 3 bases, with 18 bases remaining between them. Germline CDR1 is LNHNV and CDR2 is YYDKDF (reference sequence). The CDR3 sequence: CATSSRPGATTDTQYF. In nucleotides, the CDR3 is TGTGCCACCAGCTCTCGACCCGGGGCCACGACAGATACGCAGTATTTT.

The chain employs TRBV2 and TRBJ1-2, with unresolved D. CDR1 is SNHLY and CDR2 is FYNNEI in the germline V gene. The CDR3 spans 11 residues. The V gene lost 8 bases and the J gene lost 4 bases, with 8 bases spanning the gap. CDR3 residues: CASPGTYGYTF. The CDR3 nucleotides are TGTGCCAGCCCGGGAACCTATGGCTACACCTTC.

The V and J genes are TRBV28 and TRBJ1-2; TRBD1 matches 9 bases. The CDR3 sequence is 15 residues long. The germline CDR1 and CDR2 sequences are MDHEN and SYDVKM. V lost 3 bases to trimming and J lost 2 bases; unmatched junction nucleotides: 4. The CDR3 spells CASSFLTGGNYGYTF. The CDR3 DNA is TGTGCCAGCAGTTTTCTGACAGGGGGAAACTATGGCTACACCTTC.

The chain couples TRBV19 to TRBJ1-1, with 7 bases fitting TRBD1. V was pared by 6 bases and J by 1 base, with 8 bases of the junction left unmatched. Germline-derived CDR1 and CDR2 are LNHDA and SQIVND (reference sequence). The CDR3 contains 15 residues. CDR3 DNA sequence: TGTGCCAGTAGCCACCCGGGACAGCCGAACACTGAAGCTTTCTTT. Amino acids: CASSHPGQPNTEAFF. The full variable domain, rest sourced from reference TRBV19 and TRBJ1-1, is DGGITQSPKYLFRKEGQNVTLSCEQNLNHDAMYWYRQDPGQGLRLIYYSQIVNDFQKGDIAEGYSVSREKKESFPLTVTSAQKNPTAFYLCASSHPGQPNTEAFFGQGTRLTVV.

The CDR3 loop reads CASGPDRNNQPQHF. DNA of the CDR3: TGTGCTAGTGGTCCGGACAGGAACAATCAGCCCCAGCATTTT. This chain uses TRBV12-5 with TRBJ1-5; TRBD1 aligns across 7 bases. This CDR3 has 14 residues. Trimming removed 5 bases from V and 3 bases from J; junction bases left unmatched: 4. Per germline, CDR1 LGHNT and CDR2 FRNRAP.

V usage is TRBV7-2 and J usage is TRBJ2-2, with 12 positions matching TRBD2. V lost 1 base to trimming and J lost 6 bases; unmatched junction nucleotides: 3. Germline CDR1 SGHTA, CDR2 FQGNSA. The CDR3 is 16 residues long. Written as DNA, the CDR3 is TGTGCCAGCAGCTTAGTCCTAGCGGGAGGGTCCGGGGAGCTGTTTTTT. This sequence encodes CASSLVLAGGSGELFF.

The chain joins TRBV6-2 or TRBV6-3 to TRBJ1-1, with unresolved D. This CDR3 contains 13 residues. CDR1 MNHEY and CDR2 SVGEGT come from the germline V gene. The germline V and J ends were trimmed by 0 bases and 3 bases, with 5 bases remaining between them. CDR3 amino acids: CASSYSGYTEAFF. The CDR3 DNA sequence: TGTGCCAGCAGTTACTCGGGTTACACTGAAGCTTTCTTT.

The count of this clone is one. The chain carries TRBV28 and TRBJ1-2; the D is unclear. The CDR3 is 13 residues long. V was cut by 1 base and J by 8 bases, with 11 bases left in between. Germline assignment: CDR1 MDHEN and CDR2 SYDVKM. The CDR3 coding sequence is TGTGCCAGCAGTTTATTTGGGGATTACGGCTACACCTTC. Translation: CASSLFGDYGYTF.

The CDR3 DNA is TGTGCCAGCAGCCAAGATCCAAGCACAGATACGCAGTATTTT. Its translation: CASSQDPSTDTQYF. The rearrangement uses TRBV3-1 (or the pseudogene TRBV3-2) and TRBJ2-3; no clear D gene. V was cut by 0 bases and J by 0 bases, with 4 bases left in between. The germline V gene has CDR1 LGHDT and CDR2 YNNKEL (reference sequence). The CDR3 consists of 14 residues.

This chain joins TRBV5-1 and TRBJ1-1; 7 bases map to TRBD1. This CDR3 has 13 residues. V lost 0 bases and J lost 13; bases outside the gene matches: 9. CDR1 SGHRS and CDR2 YFSETQ come from the germline V gene. The CDR3 region is CASSLGEGQRSFF. CDR3 coding DNA: TGCGCCAGCAGCTTGGGCGAGGGACAGAGGAGTTTCTTT.

This chain links TRBV9 with TRBJ2-5, with TRBD1 matching 7 bases. This CDR3 has 14 amino acids. The germline gives CDR1 SGDLS, CDR2 YYNGEE. Trimming took 4 bases from V and 5 from J; bases not matched to a gene: 8. The CDR3 nucleotides are TGTGCCAGCAGCCCCCAGACAGGGTTTGAGACCCAGTACTTC. Translating it yields CASSPQTGFETQYF.

The chain joins TRBV7-2 to TRBJ2-3; possibly TRBD2 for D (6 bases). Trimming stripped 5 bases from V and 8 bases from J, with 23 bases between. Per the germline V gene, CDR1 is SGHTA and CDR2 is FQGNSA. The CDR3 has 16 residues. For the CDR3, the DNA is TGTGCCAGCAGCCCACGACTAGTGGGAAGTGAAGTTACGCAGTATTTT. It codes for CASSPRLVGSEVTQYF.